This entry lists 9 T cell receptor beta chains sequenced from one sample in a study of blood T cell repertoires in COVID-19. Profiled with immunoSEQ multiplex PCR; TCRdb holds only in-frame clones, not every one. This sample yields 250,000 to 400,000 clones, of which about nine tenths are seen a single time; 1.5% to 2% belongs to the top ten. The sequenced material came from peripheral blood. The receptor source for this set is a woman aged 30 to 39 with COVID-19, enrolled during active disease.

This clone was detected only a few times. The chain is built from TRBV19 and TRBJ1-6; D gene ambiguous. Germline loops: CDR1 LNHDA, CDR2 SQIVND (reference sequence). The V end lost 5 bases, the J end lost 9 bases, and 14 bases lay between the germline ends. The CDR3 runs 14 residues. The CDR3 reads CASSPLEGGSPLHF. For the CDR3, the DNA is TGTGCCAGTAGTCCCTTGGAAGGCGGTTCACCCCTCCACTTT.

Concerning this clone: Distinct nucleotide sequences in the sample also encode this CDR3. The chain carries TRBV27 and TRBJ1-1, with 11 bases identical to TRBD1. With 8 bases clipped from V and 5 bases from J, the junction kept 1 base outside the gene matches. The CDR3 has 12 amino acids. Per the germline V gene, CDR1 is MNHEY and CDR2 is SMNVEV (reference sequence). DNA of the CDR3: TGTGCCAGCTGGGACAGGGGGACTGAAGCTTTCTTT. This gives the protein CASWDRGTEAFF.

This clone has just one count. J is TRBJ1-1 and V is TRBV6-5, with D unresolved. The length of the CDR3 is 15 residues. Germline CDR1 reads MNHEY; CDR2 reads SVGAGI. Trimming cost V 0 bases and J 4 bases, with 12 bases left between them. The CDR3 DNA is TGTGCCAGCAGTTACTCCCCAGGATTCGGCACTGAAGCTTTCTTT. Translated: CASSYSPGFGTEAFF.

The V gene is TRBV6-6, the J gene TRBJ2-7, with 8 positions matching TRBD2. The CDR3 loop spans 15 amino acids. The J segment lost 3 bases and the V segment lost 6 bases, leaving 10 bases of the junction unmatched. The germline gives CDR1 MNHNY, CDR2 SVGAGI (reference sequence). CDR3 bases: TGTGCCAGCAGCCCCGCGGGGGGACGTGACTACGAGCAGTACTTC. Translating it yields CASSPAGGRDYEQYF.

This rearrangement joins TRBV11-3 to TRBJ1-2; no reliable D call. There are 13 residues in the CDR3. CDR1 is SGHNT, CDR2 YENEEA, per germline. The V end lost 2 bases, the J end lost 4 bases, and 8 bases lay between the germline ends. The CDR3 here is CASSLRVTYGYTF. CDR3 coding DNA: TGTGCCAGCAGCTTACGGGTAACCTATGGCTACACCTTC.

V and J are TRBV27 and TRBJ1-6; D is perhaps TRBD1 (5 bases). CDR3 length: 15 amino acids. The germline V and J ends were trimmed by 5 bases and 11 bases, with 19 bases remaining between them. CDR1 and CDR2 (germline): MNHEY, SMNVEV (reference sequence). The CDR3 region is CASSLDAEGVTPLHF. CDR3 bases: TGTGCCAGCAGTCTTGACGCAGAAGGGGTCACACCCCTCCACTTT.

The chain couples TRBV14 to TRBJ1-1, with D maybe TRBD1 (5 bases). This CDR3 is 15 amino acids long. Per the germline V gene, CDR1 is SGHDN and CDR2 is FVKESK. The V gene lost 4 bases and the J gene lost 2 bases, with 14 bases spanning the gap. Here the CDR3 DNA reads TGTGCCAGCAGCCCGTACGGGGGAACCAACACTGAAGCTTTCTTT. Its translation: CASSPYGGTNTEAFF.

The chain couples TRBV28 to TRBJ2-7; 7 bases line up with TRBD2. This CDR3 is 14 amino acids long. Germline CDR1 reads MDHEN; CDR2 reads SYDVKM. Unmatched junction bases numbered 5, after V lost 5 bases and J lost 1 base. This chain's CDR3 is CASSDPGLSYEQYV. The CDR3 bases are TGTGCCAGCAGTGATCCGGGACTATCCTACGAGCAGTACGTC.

V is TRBV13 and J is TRBJ1-1; D may be TRBD1 (6 bases). Looked up from germline, CDR1 is PRHDT and CDR2 is FYEKMQ (reference sequence). The V end was cut by 5 bases, the J end by 7 bases, with 23 bases between. The CDR3 length is 16 residues. This chain's CDR3 is CASSHPLKDSSGEAFF. Written as DNA, the CDR3 is TGTGCCAGCAGCCACCCCTTAAAGGACAGTTCCGGTGAAGCTTTCTTT.